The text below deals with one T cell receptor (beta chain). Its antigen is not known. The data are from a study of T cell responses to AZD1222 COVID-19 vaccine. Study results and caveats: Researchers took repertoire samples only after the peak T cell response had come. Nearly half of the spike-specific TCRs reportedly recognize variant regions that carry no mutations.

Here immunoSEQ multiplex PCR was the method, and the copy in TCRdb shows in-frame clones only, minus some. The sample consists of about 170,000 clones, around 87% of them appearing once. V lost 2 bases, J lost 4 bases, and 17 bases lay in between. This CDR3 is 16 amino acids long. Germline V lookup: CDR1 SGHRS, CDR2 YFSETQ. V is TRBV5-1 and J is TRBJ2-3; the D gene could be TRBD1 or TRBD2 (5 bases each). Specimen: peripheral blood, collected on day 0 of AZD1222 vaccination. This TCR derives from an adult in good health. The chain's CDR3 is CASSLPERGSADTQYF. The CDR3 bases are TGCGCCAGCAGCTTACCCGAGAGGGGATCCGCAGATACGCAGTATTTT.